This T cell receptor (beta chain) was obtained from a study of CD8 T cells in ankylosing spondylitis. Notes on the study in general: Reports say disease-linked clones showed up significantly more in matched ankylosing spondylitis synovial fluid. Roughly eight highly homologous variants made up a TCR beta motif that seemed to typify ankylosing spondylitis blood.

After removal of 4 bases from V and 3 bases from J, the junction contained 5 bases not matched to a gene. Per germline, CDR1 MNHEY and CDR2 SVGEGT. The CDR3 extends over 14 amino acids. This clonotype was detected a few times. What it binds is not known. Libraries for TCR beta were made by quantitative 5'-RACE with molecular barcodes. Using its own MiXCR run on the 5' RACE reads, TCRdb lists one record per CDR3 protein. The data contain hundreds of thousands of distinct CDR3 sequences, about 10% of them seen just once; the ten biggest clones take up approximately 0.5%. The origin of this receptor is a male donor with ankylosing spondylitis. The sequenced sample consisted of blood, either unsorted or a sorted T cell fraction (not recorded which). V gene TRBV6-2 or TRBV6-3 combines with J gene TRBJ1-2, with TRBD1 matching 7 bases. As DNA, the CDR3 is TGTGCCAGCAGTTCCAGGGGGTCGCACTATGGCTACACCTTC. It encodes CASSSRGSHYGYTF.